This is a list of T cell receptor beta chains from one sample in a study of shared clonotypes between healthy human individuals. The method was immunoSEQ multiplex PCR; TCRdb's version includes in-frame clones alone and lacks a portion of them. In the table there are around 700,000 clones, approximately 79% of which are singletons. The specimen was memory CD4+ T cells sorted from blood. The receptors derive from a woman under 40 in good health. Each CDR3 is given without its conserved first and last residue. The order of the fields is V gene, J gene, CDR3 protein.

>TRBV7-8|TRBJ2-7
ASSSAGRNEQY
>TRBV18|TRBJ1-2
ASSPTGEGYT
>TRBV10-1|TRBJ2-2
ASSVPGAGELF
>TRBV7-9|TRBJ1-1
ASSLSGGYNTEAF
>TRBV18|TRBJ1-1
ASSPRADNTEAF
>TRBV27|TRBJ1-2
ASSPTGGSRGYT
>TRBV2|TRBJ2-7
ASSVNTLYEQY
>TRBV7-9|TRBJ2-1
ASSSKTVSEQF
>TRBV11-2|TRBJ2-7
ASSSGAVHEQY
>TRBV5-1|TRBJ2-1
ASSLQVSDEQF
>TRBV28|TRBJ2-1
ASSLGNSYNEQF
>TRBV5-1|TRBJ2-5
ASSLGVRGSVQQETQY
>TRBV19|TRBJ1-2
ASYQTNYGYT
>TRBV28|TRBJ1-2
ASIRLGRLGGYT
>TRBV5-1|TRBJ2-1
ASSQGLAGTNEQF
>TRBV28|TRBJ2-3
ASSSSFAGADTDTQY
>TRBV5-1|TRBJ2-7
ASRASQGIYEQY
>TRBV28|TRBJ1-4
ASSLFGVSNEKLF
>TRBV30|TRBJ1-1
ARQDGNTEAF
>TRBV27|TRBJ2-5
ASSHRTGVETQY
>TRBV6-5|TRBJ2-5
ASSYSKLKSETQY
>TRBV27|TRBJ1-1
ASSLWGGDTEAF
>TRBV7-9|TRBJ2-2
ASSFGGNTGELF
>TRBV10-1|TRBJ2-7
ASSEHRGPTYEQY
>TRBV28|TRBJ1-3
ASSLRGVLTIY
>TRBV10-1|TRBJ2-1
ASSEVRVTAEQF
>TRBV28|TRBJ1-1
ASRTPYTEAF
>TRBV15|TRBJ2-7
ATSNNYEQY
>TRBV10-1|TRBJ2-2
ASSVSYNTGELF
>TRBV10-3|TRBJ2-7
AISESGGSHYEQY
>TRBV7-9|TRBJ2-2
ASTSSGRRTGELF
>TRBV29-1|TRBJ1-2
SVDQQGGSGGYT
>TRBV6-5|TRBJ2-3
ASSYSVSTDTQY
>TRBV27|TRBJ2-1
ASSKGLAGGGGNEQF
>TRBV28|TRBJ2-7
ASTRASPYEQY
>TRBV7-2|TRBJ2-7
ASSLSGNYEQY